A single T cell receptor beta chain is shown here with its context. The sample is drawn from a study of blood T cell repertoires in COVID-19. Whole-study context: T cells, B-cell-depleted T cells, or PBMCs provided the cDNA or gDNA that served as material.

Deletions cut 1 base from V and 8 bases from J, with 11 bases between. CDR1 is SGHTA and CDR2 is FQGNSA in the germline V gene. The CDR3 length is 13 residues. Sequencing used immunoSEQ multiplex PCR; TCRdb keeps in-frame clones, though not all of them. The sample records roughly 87,000 clones, around 88% being singletons. This TCR came from a human donor in a cohort sampled during active COVID-19. Specimen: peripheral blood. This chain links TRBV7-2 with TRBJ1-1; the D is unclear. CDR3 in amino acids: CASSLDILSEAFF. The CDR3 DNA follows: TGTGCCAGCAGCTTAGATATCCTATCCGAAGCTTTCTTT.